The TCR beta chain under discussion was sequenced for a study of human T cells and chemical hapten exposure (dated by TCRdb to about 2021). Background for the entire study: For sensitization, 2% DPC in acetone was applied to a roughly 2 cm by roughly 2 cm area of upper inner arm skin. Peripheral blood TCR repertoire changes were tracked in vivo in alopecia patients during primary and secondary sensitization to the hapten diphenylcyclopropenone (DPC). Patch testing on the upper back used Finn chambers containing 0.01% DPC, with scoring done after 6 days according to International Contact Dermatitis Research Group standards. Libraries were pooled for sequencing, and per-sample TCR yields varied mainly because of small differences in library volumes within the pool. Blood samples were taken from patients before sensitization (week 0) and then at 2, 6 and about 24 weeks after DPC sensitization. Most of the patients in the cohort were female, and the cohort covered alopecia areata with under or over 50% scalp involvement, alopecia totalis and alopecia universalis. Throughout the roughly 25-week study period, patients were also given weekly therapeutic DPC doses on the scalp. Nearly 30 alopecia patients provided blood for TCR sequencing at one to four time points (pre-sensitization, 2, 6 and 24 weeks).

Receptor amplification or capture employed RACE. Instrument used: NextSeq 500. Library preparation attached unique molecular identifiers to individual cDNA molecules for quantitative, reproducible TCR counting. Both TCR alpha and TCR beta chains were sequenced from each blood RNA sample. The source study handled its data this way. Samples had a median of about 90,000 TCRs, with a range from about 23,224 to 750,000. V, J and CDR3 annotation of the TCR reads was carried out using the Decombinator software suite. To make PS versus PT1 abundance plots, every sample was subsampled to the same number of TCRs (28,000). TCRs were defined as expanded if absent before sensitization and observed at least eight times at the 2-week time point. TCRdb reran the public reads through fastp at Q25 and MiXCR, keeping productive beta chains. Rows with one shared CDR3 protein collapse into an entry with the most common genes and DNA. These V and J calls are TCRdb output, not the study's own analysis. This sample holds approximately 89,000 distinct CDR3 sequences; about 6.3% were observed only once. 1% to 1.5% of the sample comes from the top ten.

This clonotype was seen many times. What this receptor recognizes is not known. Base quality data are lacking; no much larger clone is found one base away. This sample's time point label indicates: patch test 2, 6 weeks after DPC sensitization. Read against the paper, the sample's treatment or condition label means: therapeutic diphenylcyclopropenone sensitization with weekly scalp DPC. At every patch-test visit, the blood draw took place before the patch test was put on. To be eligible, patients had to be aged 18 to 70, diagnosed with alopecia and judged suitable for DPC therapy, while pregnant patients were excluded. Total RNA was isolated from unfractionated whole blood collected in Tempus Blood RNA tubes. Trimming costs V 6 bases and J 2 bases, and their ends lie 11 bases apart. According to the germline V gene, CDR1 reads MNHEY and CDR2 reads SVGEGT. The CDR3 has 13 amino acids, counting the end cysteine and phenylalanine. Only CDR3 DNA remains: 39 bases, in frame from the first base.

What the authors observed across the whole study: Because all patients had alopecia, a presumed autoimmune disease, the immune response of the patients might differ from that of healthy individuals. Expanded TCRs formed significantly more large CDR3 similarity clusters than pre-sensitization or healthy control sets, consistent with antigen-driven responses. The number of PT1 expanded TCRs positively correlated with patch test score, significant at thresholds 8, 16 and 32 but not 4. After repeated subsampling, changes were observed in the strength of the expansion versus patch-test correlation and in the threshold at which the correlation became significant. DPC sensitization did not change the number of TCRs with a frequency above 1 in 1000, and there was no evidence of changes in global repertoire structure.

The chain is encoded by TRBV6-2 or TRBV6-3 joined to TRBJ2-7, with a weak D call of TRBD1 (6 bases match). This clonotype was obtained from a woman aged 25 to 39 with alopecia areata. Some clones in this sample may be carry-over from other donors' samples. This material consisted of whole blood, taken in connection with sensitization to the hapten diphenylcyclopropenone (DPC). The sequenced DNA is TGTGCCAGCAGCCGGGACACCGCCTACGAGCAGTACTTC. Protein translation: CASSRDTAYEQYF.